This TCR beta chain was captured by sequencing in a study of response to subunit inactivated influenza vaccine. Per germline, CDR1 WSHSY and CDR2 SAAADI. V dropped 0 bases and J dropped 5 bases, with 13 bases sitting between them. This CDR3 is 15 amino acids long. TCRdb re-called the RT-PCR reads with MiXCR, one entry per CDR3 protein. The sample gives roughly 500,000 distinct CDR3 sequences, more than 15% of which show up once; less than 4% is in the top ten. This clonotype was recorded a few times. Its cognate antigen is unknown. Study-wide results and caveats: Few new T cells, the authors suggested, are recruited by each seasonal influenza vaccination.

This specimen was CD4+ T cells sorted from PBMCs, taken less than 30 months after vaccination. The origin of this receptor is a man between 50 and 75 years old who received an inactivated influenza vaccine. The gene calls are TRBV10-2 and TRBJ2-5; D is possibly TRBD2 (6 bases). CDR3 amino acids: CASSESGGRGETQYF. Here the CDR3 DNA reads TGCGCCAGCAGTGAGTCGGGGGGAAGAGGCGAGACCCAGTACTTC.